A selection of T cell receptor beta chains follows, all from one sample in a study of neurological immune-mediated disorders. Each CDR3 protein gets one entry after TCRdb re-called the 5' RACE reads with MiXCR. Found here are under 65,000 distinct CDR3 sequences, 24% of them singletons; the top ten hold about 4.5%. The sequenced sample consisted of PBMCs. The receptor source for this set is a man aged 55 to 70 with HTLV-1-associated myelopathy (HAM/TSP). CDR3s leave out the opening cysteine and the closing phenylalanine or tryptophan. The size field is filled for only some rows; it gives once, few, many or a size class.

CDR3aa | v_gene | abundance | j_gene
ASSHGPGLAGTPSTDTQY | TRBV5-4 | many | TRBJ2-3
ASSVKQGVHEQF | TRBV5-1 | many | TRBJ2-1
ASSLGSKETQY | TRBV7-9 | many | TRBJ2-5
ASSHSGEGQPQH | TRBV4-1 | - | TRBJ1-5
ASSLAGGPTDTQY | TRBV5-1 | many | TRBJ2-3
ASSWSRLNTEAF | TRBV12-3/TRBV12-4 | - | TRBJ1-1
ASSRDRQETQY | TRBV18 | many | TRBJ2-5
ASSDSLTSTDTQY | TRBV5-1 | - | TRBJ2-3
ASSQDGVLAGAYEQY | TRBV4-1 | - | TRBJ2-7
ASSSNGLAGLYNEQF | TRBV12-3/TRBV12-4 | many | TRBJ2-1
ASWASGGGETQY | TRBV6-2/TRBV6-3 | many | TRBJ2-5
ASSSTGWSDTQY | TRBV5-5 | many | TRBJ2-3
ASIQSGSAGELF | TRBV5-1 | - | TRBJ2-2
SARGGGPSYEQY | TRBV20-1 | many | TRBJ2-7
SAPSWDRAGLAGYGDTQY | TRBV20-1 | many | TRBJ2-3
ATLHDRGSEQY | TRBV7-9 | many | TRBJ2-7
ASSLRGQNEKLF | TRBV7-2 | - | TRBJ1-4
SARVQSVNTEAF | TRBV20-1 | many | TRBJ1-1
SAREGRWEEETQY | TRBV20-1 | many | TRBJ2-5
ASSRLEGVSYEQY | TRBV3-1 | many | TRBJ2-7
ASSPAGNTGELF | TRBV6-5 | few | TRBJ2-2
ASRLGTKVPDTQY | TRBV9 | many | TRBJ2-3
ASSLEAGGFNTEAF | TRBV7-2 | many | TRBJ1-1
ASSLNSGRPGEQY | TRBV5-1 | many | TRBJ2-7
ASSLGGRNTEAF | TRBV5-1 | many | TRBJ1-1
ATSGGLAGYTDTQY | TRBV15 | many | TRBJ2-3
ASSLGGAATYEQY | TRBV5-1 | - | TRBJ2-7
ASSEPTQLNSPLH | TRBV2 | many | TRBJ1-6
SASHSSGLEQY | TRBV20-1 | many | TRBJ2-7
ASSGYAYNEQF | TRBV2 | many | TRBJ2-1
ASSSSGLTYNEQF | TRBV7-6 | many | TRBJ2-1
SARRDRTGVEQY | TRBV20-1 | many | TRBJ2-7
SAPGQGASIDTQY | TRBV20-1 | - | TRBJ2-3